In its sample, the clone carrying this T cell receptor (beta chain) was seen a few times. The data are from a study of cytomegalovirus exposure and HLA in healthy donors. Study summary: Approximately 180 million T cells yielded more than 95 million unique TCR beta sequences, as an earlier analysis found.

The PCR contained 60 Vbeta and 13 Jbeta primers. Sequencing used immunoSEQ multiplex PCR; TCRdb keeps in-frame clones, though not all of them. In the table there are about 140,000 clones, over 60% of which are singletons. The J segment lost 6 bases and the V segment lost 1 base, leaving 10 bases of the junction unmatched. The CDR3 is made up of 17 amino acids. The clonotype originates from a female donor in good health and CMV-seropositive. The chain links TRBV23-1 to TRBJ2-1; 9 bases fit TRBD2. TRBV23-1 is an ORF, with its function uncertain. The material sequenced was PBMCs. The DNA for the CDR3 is TGCGCCAGCAGTCAATGGATTTGGGGCGGGAGGGCCAATGAGCAGTTCTTC. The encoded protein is CASSQWIWGGRANEQFF.